This TCR beta chain was identified during a study of radiation and T cells in renal cell carcinoma. The time point is: blood 4 weeks post-SBRT, at nephrectomy. Treatment noted: 15 Gy SBRT to primary tumor, nephrectomy 4 weeks later. The assay was immunoSEQ multiplex PCR, and TCRdb's table has in-frame clones only and misses some. The top ten hold roughly 7.6% of the sample, which has over 90,000 clones, approximately 82% seen once. V lost 5 bases, J lost 1 base, and 12 bases lay in between. The V gene's germline CDR1 is SGHTA and CDR2 FQGNSA. This CDR3 region has 14 residues. The V gene is TRBV7-2, the J gene TRBJ2-7; D might be TRBD2 (5 bases). The starting material was blood, obtained from a patient whose treatment included radiotherapy and nephrectomy. The source of this sequence is a man aged 60 to 69 with renal cell carcinoma. Here the CDR3 reads CASSRRGGSYEQYF. In DNA, the CDR3 is TGTGCCAGCAGCCGACGAGGAGGATCCTACGAGCAGTACTTC.